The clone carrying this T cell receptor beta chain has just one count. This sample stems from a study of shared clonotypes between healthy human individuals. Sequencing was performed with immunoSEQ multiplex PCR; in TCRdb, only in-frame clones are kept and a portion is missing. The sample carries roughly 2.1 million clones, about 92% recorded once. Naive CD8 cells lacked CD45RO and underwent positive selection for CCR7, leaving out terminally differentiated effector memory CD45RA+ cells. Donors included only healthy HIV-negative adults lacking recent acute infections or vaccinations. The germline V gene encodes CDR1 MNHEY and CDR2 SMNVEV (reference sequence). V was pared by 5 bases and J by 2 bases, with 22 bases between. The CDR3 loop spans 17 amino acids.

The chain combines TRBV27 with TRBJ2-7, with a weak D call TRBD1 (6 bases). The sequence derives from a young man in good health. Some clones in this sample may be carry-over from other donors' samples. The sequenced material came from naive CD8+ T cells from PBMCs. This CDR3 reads CASSPFPYREPAYEQYF. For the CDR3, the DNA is TGTGCCAGCAGTCCCTTCCCATACAGGGAGCCAGCCTACGAGCAGTACTTC.